This entry is about one T cell receptor beta chain. The antigen is unknown. The germline V gene encodes CDR1 LNHDA and CDR2 SQIVND (reference sequence). V was trimmed by 0 bases and J by 4 bases, leaving 12 bases between them. The CDR3 sequence is 15 residues long. These data belong to a study of T cell responses to AZD1222 COVID-19 vaccine. The study's findings and limits: Breadth and depth of Spike-specific TCRs rose after two AZD1222 doses. The study reported that nearly half of spike-specific TCRs target unmutated variant regions. With dominance at 160-218 and 743-854, vaccine-associated CD4 TCRs spanned spike. Repertoires were obtained solely post-peak T cell response.

Repertoires were generated with immunoSEQ multiplex PCR, while TCRdb's copy carries only in-frame clones and drops some. The table shows about 180,000 clones, with 85% to 90% occurring only once. The sequence came from an adult who received the MenACWY meningococcal vaccine as a control. The chain recombines TRBV19 with TRBJ1-1, with D possibly matching TRBD1 (5 bases). The source material was peripheral blood, sampled 28 days after the second dose of the MenACWY control vaccine. The CDR3 loop reads CASSIDPGGGTEAFF. CDR3 DNA: TGTGCCAGTAGTATAGACCCGGGGGGTGGCACTGAAGCTTTCTTT.